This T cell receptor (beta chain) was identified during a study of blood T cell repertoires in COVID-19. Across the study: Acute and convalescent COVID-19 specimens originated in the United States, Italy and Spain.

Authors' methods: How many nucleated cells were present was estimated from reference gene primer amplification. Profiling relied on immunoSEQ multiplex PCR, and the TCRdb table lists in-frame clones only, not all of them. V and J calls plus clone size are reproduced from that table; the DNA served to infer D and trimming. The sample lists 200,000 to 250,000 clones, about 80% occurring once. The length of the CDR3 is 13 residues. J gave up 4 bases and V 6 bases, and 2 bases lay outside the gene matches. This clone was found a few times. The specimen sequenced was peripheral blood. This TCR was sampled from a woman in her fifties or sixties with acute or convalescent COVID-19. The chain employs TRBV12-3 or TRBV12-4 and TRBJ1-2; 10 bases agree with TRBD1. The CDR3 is CASSRQGAYGYTF. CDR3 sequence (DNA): TGTGCCAGCAGCCGACAGGGGGCCTATGGCTACACCTTC.